The entry below describes one T cell receptor (beta chain). What this receptor recognizes is not known. This may stem from a read error, because a much larger clone lies one nucleotide away. No conserved phenylalanine or tryptophan ends this CDR3, so it is likely a read error. Total RNA and DNA were co-extracted without cell sorting from roughly 20-30 mg of bulk tissue using the AllPrep DNA/RNA mini kit. Five patients with histopathologically diagnosed primary liver carcinoma underwent surgical resection in China between 2015 and 2016. At the time of sampling, the patients had chronic HBV infection and had not received any treatment. Five spatially separated regions were sampled per tumor: superior, inferior, left-lateral and right-lateral poles, plus the tumor centre. Histology showed that every tumor sample contained more than 75% viable tumor cells. Pieces of fresh tumor and adjacent tissue were cut in half, with one half kept in RNAlater at -80 degrees C and the other half sent for histology.

TCRbeta-specific cDNA was reverse-transcribed from around 500 ng total RNA using a constant-region primer and ProtoScript II reverse transcriptase. Construction of the TCRbeta libraries relied on three nested rounds of multiplex PCR, following a slightly modified ARM-PCR procedure. Each of the first two PCR rounds ran for 9 to 10 cycles using multiplex TRBV1-TRBV30 forward primers together with a Cbeta reverse primer. Sample barcodes and Illumina adapters were added in a final 25-cycle PCR using Deep VentR polymerase. Before sequencing, amplicons between 200 and 500 bp were purified from gel using a QIAquick gel extraction kit. The TCRbeta amplicons were sequenced with 250-bp paired-end reads on an Illumina HiSeq 2500. From the authors' description of their analysis: Trimmomatic v0.33 was used to quality-trim the reads, and FLASH v1.2.11 was used to merge paired reads so that full CDR3 sequences could be recovered. MiGEC v1.2.1b assigned V, D and J germline segments to the rearranged TCRbeta sequences. Clonotype statistics and Shannon-Wiener diversity indices were calculated with VDJtools v1.0.0. Except for diversity analysis, only each sample's 250 most abundant clonotypes were used in subsequent analyses to reduce sampling bias. In-frame beta chains were kept once TCRdb had trimmed the public reads at Q25 with fastp and called clones with MiXCR. Under each unique CDR3 protein, matching rows form one entry showing the most common genes and DNA. The V and J calls here are based on TCRdb, not the publication. This sample lists around 80,000 distinct CDR3 sequences; 60% to 75% were detected once. The ten largest account for approximately 19% of the sample.

The data were obtained in a study of tumor-infiltrating lymphocytes in primary liver carcinoma (dated by TCRdb to between 2016 and 2019). Background on the whole study: Of the five patients (three men and two women, aged 30 to 69 years), four had hepatocellular carcinoma and one had combined HCC and intrahepatic cholangiocarcinoma. The tumors of the five patients were staged as T1-T3 N0M0, with maximum diameters ranging from roughly 4.2 to 10 cm. Each sample produced about 3.65 to 7.5 million productive TCRbeta reads, and read depth showed no significant difference between tissue types. TCRbeta repertoire sequencing, expression microarrays and whole-exome sequencing were combined in the study across five regions of each liver tumor, with adjacent normal tissue and blood also included. TCRbeta repertoire sequencing covered about 35 specimens from 5 patients: some 25 tumor regions, 5 adjacent noncancerous liver tissues and 5 peripheral blood samples. Agilent mRNA microarray profiling was performed on the roughly 25 tumor region samples to relate TCRbeta repertoire diversity to the local molecular phenotype. Technical replicate repertoires showed high reproducibility, with mean shared-clone rates around 0.9 and correlation coefficients above 0.95. Paper-wide results and their limitations: Only the TCR beta chain was sequenced, which likely underestimates true repertoire diversity because unpaired alpha chains were not captured. Only five patients were included in the study, and the authors note that the findings should be validated in a larger study. Consistent with antigen-driven expansion, pairs of tumor regions showed higher repertoire overlap (mean around 36%) than either tumor-adjacent pairs (around 17%) or tumor-blood pairs (about 15%). Only roughly 7-24% of top clones appeared in all five regions of a tumor, which suggests that tumor-infiltrating T cells are spatially heterogeneous. A significantly larger repertoire fraction was made up by the top 250 clones in tumors than in blood (p = 0.039). Since the samples were bulk and unsorted, there was no way to compare CD4+ and CD8+ T cell repertoires.

Unmatched junction bases come to 7, with V trimmed by 6 bases and J by 6 bases. The CDR3 numbers 13 amino acids, ends counted. Of all the DNA, just the CDR3 is kept, 39 bases in frame from base 1. The germline V gene (reference sequence) yields SEHNR for CDR1 and FQNEAQ for CDR2. The sequence was obtained from a man aged 35-49 years with primary liver carcinoma and hepatitis B virus infection. The V gene is TRBV7-9 and the J gene is TRBJ2-7; 8 of the junction bases match TRBD1. Material for sequencing was liver tumor tissue from sampling region 1. The label giving this sample's cell subset or site can be read as: tumor region T1, superior pole. The CDR3 sequence is CASSQTRGREQYL. The nucleotides read TGTGCCAGCAGTCAGACCAGGGGGCGCGAGCAGTACCTC.